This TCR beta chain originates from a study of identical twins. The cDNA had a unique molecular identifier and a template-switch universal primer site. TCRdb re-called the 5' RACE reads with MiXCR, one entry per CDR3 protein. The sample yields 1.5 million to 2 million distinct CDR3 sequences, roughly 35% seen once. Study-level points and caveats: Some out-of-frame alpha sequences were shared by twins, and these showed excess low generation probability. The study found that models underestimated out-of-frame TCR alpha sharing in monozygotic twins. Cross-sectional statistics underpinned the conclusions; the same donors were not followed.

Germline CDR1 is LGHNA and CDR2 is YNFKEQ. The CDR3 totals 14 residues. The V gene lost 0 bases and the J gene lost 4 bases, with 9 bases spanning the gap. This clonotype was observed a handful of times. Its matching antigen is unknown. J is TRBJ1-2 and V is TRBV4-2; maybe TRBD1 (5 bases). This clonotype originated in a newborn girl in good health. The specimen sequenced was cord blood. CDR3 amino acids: CASSQDRVFYGYTF. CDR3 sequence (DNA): TGTGCCAGCAGCCAAGACAGGGTTTTCTATGGCTACACCTTC.